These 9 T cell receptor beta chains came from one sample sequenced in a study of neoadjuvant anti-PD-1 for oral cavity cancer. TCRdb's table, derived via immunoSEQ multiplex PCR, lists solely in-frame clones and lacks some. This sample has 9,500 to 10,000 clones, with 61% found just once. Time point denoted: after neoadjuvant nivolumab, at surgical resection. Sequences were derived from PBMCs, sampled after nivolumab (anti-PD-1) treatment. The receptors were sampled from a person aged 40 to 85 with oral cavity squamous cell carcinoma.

CDR3 residues: CATSRDRAGEETQYF. As DNA, the CDR3 is TGTGCCACCAGCAGAGATAGGGCGGGGGAAGAGACCCAGTACTTC. This sequence joins TRBV15 and TRBJ2-5, with 7 nucleotides matching TRBD2. Germline values: CDR1 LNHNV, CDR2 YYDKDF (reference sequence). V lost 0 bases and J lost 3; bases outside the gene matches: 4. The CDR3 totals 15 residues. The variable domain in full, with the rest retrieved from reference TRBV15 and TRBJ2-5, is DAMVIQNPRYQVTQFGKPVTLSCSQTLNHNVMYWYQQKSSQAPKLLFHYYDKDFNNEADTPDNFQSRRPNTSFCFLDIRSPGLGDTAMYLCATSRDRAGEETQYFGPGTRLLVL.

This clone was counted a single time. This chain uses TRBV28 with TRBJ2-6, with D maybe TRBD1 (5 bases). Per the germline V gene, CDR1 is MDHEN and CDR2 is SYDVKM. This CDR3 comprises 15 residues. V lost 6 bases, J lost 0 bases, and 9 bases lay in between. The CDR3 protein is CASRLRGSGANVLTF. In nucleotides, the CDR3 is TGTGCCAGCAGATTAAGGGGCTCTGGGGCCAACGTCCTGACTTTC.

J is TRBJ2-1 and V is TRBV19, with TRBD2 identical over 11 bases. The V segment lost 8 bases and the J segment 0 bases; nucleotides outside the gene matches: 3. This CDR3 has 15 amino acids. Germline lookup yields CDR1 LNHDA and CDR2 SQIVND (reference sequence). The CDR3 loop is CASALAGDSYNEQFF. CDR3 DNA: TGTGCCAGTGCACTAGCGGGGGACTCCTACAATGAGCAGTTCTTC.

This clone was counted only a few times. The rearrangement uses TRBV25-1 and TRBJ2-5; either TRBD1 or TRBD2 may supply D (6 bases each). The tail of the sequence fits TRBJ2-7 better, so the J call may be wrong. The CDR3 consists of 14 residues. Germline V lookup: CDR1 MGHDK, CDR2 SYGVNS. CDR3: CASRGGQTPYEQYF. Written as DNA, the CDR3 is TGTGCCAGCAGGGGAGGACAGACGCCCTACGAGCAGTACTTC.

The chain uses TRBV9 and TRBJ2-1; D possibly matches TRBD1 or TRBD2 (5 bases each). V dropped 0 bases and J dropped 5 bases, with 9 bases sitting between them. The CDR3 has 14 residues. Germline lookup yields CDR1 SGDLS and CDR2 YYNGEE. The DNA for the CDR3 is TGTGCCAGCAGCGTAGGTAGGGGACACAATGAGCAGTTCTTC. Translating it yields CASSVGRGHNEQFF.

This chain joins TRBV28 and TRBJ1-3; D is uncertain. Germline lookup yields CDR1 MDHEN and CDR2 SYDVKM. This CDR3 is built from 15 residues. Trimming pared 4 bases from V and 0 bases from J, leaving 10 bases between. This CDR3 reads CASSSGGSSGNTIYF. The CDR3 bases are TGTGCCAGCAGTTCCGGAGGAAGCTCTGGAAACACCATATATTTT.

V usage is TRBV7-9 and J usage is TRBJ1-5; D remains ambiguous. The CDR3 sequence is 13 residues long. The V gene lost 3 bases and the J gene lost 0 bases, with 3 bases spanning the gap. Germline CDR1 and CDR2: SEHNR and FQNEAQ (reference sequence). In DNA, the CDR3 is TGTGCCAGCAGCTTTTATAGCAATCAGCCCCAGCATTTT. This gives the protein CASSFYSNQPQHF. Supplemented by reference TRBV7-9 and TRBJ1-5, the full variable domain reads DTGVSQNPRHKITKRGQNVTFRCDPISEHNRLYWYRQTLGQGPEFLTYFQNEAQLEKSRLLSDRFSAERPKGSFSTLEIQRTEQGDSAMYLCASSFYSNQPQHFGDGTRLSIL.

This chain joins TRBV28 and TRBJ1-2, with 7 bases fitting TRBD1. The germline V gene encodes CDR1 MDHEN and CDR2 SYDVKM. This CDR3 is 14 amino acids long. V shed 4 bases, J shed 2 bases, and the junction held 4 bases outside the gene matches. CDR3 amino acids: CASSSGTANYGYTF. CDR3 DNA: TGTGCCAGCAGTTCTGGGACAGCGAACTATGGCTACACCTTC.

The CDR3 is CASGQDRGNSPLHF. The DNA of the CDR3 is TGCGCCAGCGGCCAGGACAGGGGTAATTCACCCCTCCACTTT. The gene calls are TRBV10-2 and TRBJ1-6, with 9 bases aligning to TRBD1. V lost 8 bases and J lost 6; bases outside the gene matches: 5. The CDR3 is 14 residues long. In germline, CDR1 is WSHSY, CDR2 SAAADI.